Following are 25 T cell receptor beta chains from one sample sequenced in a study of STAT5B mutations in CD4+ large granular lymphocyte leukemia. Measured with immunoSEQ multiplex PCR; TCRdb has only the in-frame clones, and not every one. The sample records more than 25,000 clones, more than 65% being singletons. The sequencing input was CD4+ T cells from blood buffy coats. The receptors here all came from a human donor in good health.

The V gene is TRBV5-8, the J gene TRBJ1-5; D gene unclear. In germline, CDR1 is SGHTS, CDR2 YDEGEE. The CDR3 runs 13 residues. V gave up 7 bases and J gave up 6 bases, with 14 bases separating them. CDR3 in amino acids: CASFLGRSQPQHF. CDR3 nucleotide sequence: TGTGCCAGCTTTCTGGGGAGGTCTCAGCCCCAGCATTTT.

V gene TRBV11-1 combines with J gene TRBJ2-5, with 9 bases fitting TRBD2. CDR1 is SGHAT and CDR2 is FQDESV in the germline V gene (reference sequence). The V segment lost 5 bases and the J segment 5 bases; nucleotides outside the gene matches: 12. The length of the CDR3 is 16 residues. In DNA, the CDR3 is TGTGCCAGCAGCCCAGACAGCGGGGGGTTCGGGGAGACCCAGTACTTC. This encodes CASSPDSGGFGETQYF. Full variable domain (rest looked up from reference TRBV11-1 and TRBJ2-5): EAEVAQSPRYKITEKSQAVAFWCDPISGHATLYWYRQILGQGPELLVQFQDESVVDDSQLPKDRFSAERLKGVDSTLKIQPAELGDSAMYLCASSPDSGGFGETQYFGPGTRLLVL.

This chain connects TRBV10-1 to TRBJ2-5; a weak D match, TRBD2 (6 bases). The CDR3 consists of 10 residues. Germline V gene data show CDR1 as WNHNN and CDR2 as SYGVQD (reference sequence). The CDR3 region has the DNA TGCGCGGGGGGACAAGAGACCCAGTACTTC. Translated, it gives CAGGQETQYF.

In DNA, the CDR3 is TGTGCCAGTAGGCGGACAGGAGAGAACACTGAAGCTTTCTTT. Its protein is CASRRTGENTEAFF. The chain couples TRBV19 to TRBJ1-1; the match to TRBD1 covers 7 bases. The CDR3 has 14 residues. V was clipped by 6 bases and J by 1 base; unmatched bases: 5. Germline V gene lookup returns CDR1 LNHDA and CDR2 SQIVND (reference sequence). Together with reference TRBV19 and TRBJ1-1, the CDR3 gives the full variable domain: DGGITQSPKYLFRKEGQNVTLSCEQNLNHDAMYWYRQDPGQGLRLIYYSQIVNDFQKGDIAEGYSVSREKKESFPLTVTSAQKNPTAFYLCASRRTGENTEAFFGQGTRLTVV.

This sequence joins TRBV4-3 and TRBJ2-1; D is undetermined. CDR3 length: 15 residues. Germline V CDR1 and CDR2: LGHNA, YSLEER. V lost 2 bases and J lost 2, with 10 bases in between. The CDR3 protein is CASSQTRFTYNEQFF. CDR3 bases: TGCGCCAGCAGCCAAACCAGGTTCACCTACAATGAGCAGTTCTTC.

This chain joins TRBV6-5 and TRBJ1-4; TRBD1 matches at 7 bases. With 3 bases clipped from V and 4 bases from J, the junction kept 5 bases outside the gene matches. The CDR3 sequence is 15 residues long. Per the germline V gene, CDR1 is MNHEY and CDR2 is SVGAGI. The CDR3 reads CASSYSGTVNEKLFF. In DNA, the CDR3 is TGTGCCAGCAGTTATTCCGGGACAGTTAATGAAAAACTGTTTTTT.

The chain links TRBV7-2 to TRBJ2-5; 7 bases map to TRBD2. The V segment lost 1 base and the J segment 7 bases; nucleotides outside the gene matches: 6. The CDR3 covers 14 residues. Germline values: CDR1 SGHTA, CDR2 FQGNSA. CDR3 loop: CASSLERGWVTQYF. DNA of the CDR3: TGTGCCAGCAGCTTAGAGCGGGGTTGGGTGACCCAGTACTTC.

V gene TRBV4-3 combines with J gene TRBJ2-2; tentatively, D is TRBD1 or TRBD2 (5 bases each). The CDR3 extends over 16 amino acids. V lost 6 bases and J 6 bases, leaving 20 bases between the germline ends. Germline CDR1 LGHNA, CDR2 YSLEER. The CDR3 DNA sequence: TGCGCCAGCAGACAGAGGGAAGGGGCCAATTCCGGGGAGCTGTTTTTT. Translated, it gives CASRQREGANSGELFF.

This clone showed up just once. The chain links TRBV5-4 to TRBJ2-5; 10 positions match TRBD2. The CDR3 spans 15 residues. Germline trimming cut 2 bases from V and 2 bases from J; bases unmatched to any gene: 3. CDR1 and CDR2 (germline): SGHNT, YYREEE (reference sequence). The CDR3 nucleotides are TGTGCCAGCAGCTTTTCTAGCGGGGGACAAGAGACCCAGTACTTC. Encoded protein: CASSFSSGGQETQYF.

The V gene is TRBV18, the J gene TRBJ2-1; D may be TRBD2 (7 bases). The CDR3 spans 17 residues. Trimming took 1 base from V and 7 from J, leaving 20 bases between them. Germline assignment: CDR1 KGHSH and CDR2 LQKENI. Written as DNA, the CDR3 is TGTGCCAGCTCACCACGAACGGGGGGCCCCTCGAGTAATGAGCAGTTCTTC. It translates to CASSPRTGGPSSNEQFF.

The chain recombines TRBV5-4 with TRBJ2-7, with 7 bases matching TRBD2. The CDR3 sequence is 12 residues long. The V segment lost 4 bases and the J segment 2 bases; nucleotides outside the gene matches: 0. Per the germline V gene, CDR1 is SGHNT and CDR2 is YYREEE (reference sequence). The CDR3 DNA reads as TGTGCCAGCAGCGCGGGGGCCTACGAGCAGTACTTC. Encoded protein: CASSAGAYEQYF. The variable domain in full, with the rest retrieved from reference TRBV5-4 and TRBJ2-7, is ETGVTQSPTHLIKTRGQQVTLRCSSQSGHNTVSWYQQALGQGPQFIFQYYREEENGRGNFPPRFSGLQFPNYSSELNVNALELDDSALYLCASSAGAYEQYFGPGTRLTVT.

The genes are TRBV11-2 and TRBJ2-3; TRBD2 aligns across 9 bases. The CDR3 length is 16 residues. Unmatched junction bases numbered 9, after V lost 2 bases and J lost 6 bases. CDR1 and CDR2 from the germline V gene are SGHAT and FQNNGV. CDR3 DNA: TGTGCCAGCAGCTTAATGATCCTAGCGGGGTGGGATACGCAGTATTTT. Translation gives CASSLMILAGWDTQYF.

This rearrangement joins TRBV5-1 to TRBJ2-2; D ambiguous. V lost 2 bases and J lost 1, with 12 bases in between. CDR1 and CDR2 from the germline V gene are SGHRS and YFSETQ. This CDR3 is built from 16 residues. CDR3 loop: CASSLNRPGNTGELFF. Written as DNA, the CDR3 is TGCGCCAGCAGCTTAAACCGGCCAGGGAACACCGGGGAGCTGTTTTTT. The full variable domain, its missing parts supplied by reference TRBV5-1 and TRBJ2-2, is KAGVTQTPRYLIKTRGQQVTLSCSPISGHRSVSWYQQTPGQGLQFLFEYFSETQRNKGNFPGRFSGRQFSNSRSEMNVSTLELGDSALYLCASSLNRPGNTGELFFGEGSRLTVL.

This chain links TRBV6-5 with TRBJ2-7; perhaps TRBD2 as D (7 bases). The length of the CDR3 is 14 residues. V was clipped by 2 bases and J by 8 bases, with 16 bases between them. Germline CDR1 MNHEY, CDR2 SVGAGI. CDR3 in amino acids: CASSYEGGIGKQYV. The CDR3 nucleotides read TGTGCCAGCAGTTACGAGGGGGGGATAGGAAAGCAGTACGTC.

V gene TRBV10-2 combines with J gene TRBJ2-1; the D is unclear. The V gene lost 4 bases and the J gene lost 7 bases, with 8 bases spanning the gap. Germline-derived CDR1 and CDR2 are WSHSY and SAAADI. The CDR3 loop spans 12 amino acids. The CDR3: CASSAVVNEQFF. CDR3 coding DNA: TGCGCCAGCAGTGCTGTAGTGAATGAGCAGTTCTTC.

This chain joins TRBV9 and TRBJ1-6; D remains ambiguous. Trimming stripped 4 bases from V and 9 bases from J, with 17 bases between. This CDR3 has 15 amino acids. The germline V gene has CDR1 SGDLS and CDR2 YYNGEE. The CDR3 sequence is CASSPILANGSPLHF. CDR3 sequence (DNA): TGTGCCAGCAGCCCCATTCTGGCTAACGGTTCACCCCTCCACTTT.

A single count supports this clone. This chain uses TRBV7-9 with TRBJ2-3, with D possibly being TRBD2 (5 bases). The CDR3 extends over 15 amino acids. V lost 0 bases to trimming and J lost 6 bases, with 13 bases between them. Germline V gives CDR1 SEHNR, CDR2 FQNEAQ (reference sequence). The DNA of the CDR3 is TGTGCCAGCAGCTTAGCGCCTACTCAGCGGGATACGCAGTATTTT. Residues: CASSLAPTQRDTQYF.

This chain joins TRBV2 and TRBJ2-3; no reliable D call. Germline values: CDR1 SNHLY, CDR2 FYNNEI. CDR3 length: 14 residues. V lost 4 bases and J lost 2, with 10 bases in between. CDR3 region: CASSVGLITDTQYF. The CDR3, as DNA: TGTGCCAGCAGTGTCGGGCTCATCACAGATACGCAGTATTTT.

The V and J genes are TRBV19 and TRBJ1-1, with a tentative D call TRBD1 (6 bases). The CDR3 extends over 18 amino acids. Germline V lookup: CDR1 LNHDA, CDR2 SQIVND (reference sequence). V gave up 7 bases and J gave up 9 bases, with 33 bases separating them. In DNA, the CDR3 is TGTGCCAGTACGTGGGGGAGCGACAGGTCAGGCCGCCGGAGCAAAGCTTTCTTT. As protein: CASTWGSDRSGRRSKAFF.

The V call is TRBV4-1, the J call TRBJ2-3, with 7 bases fitting TRBD1. Germline trimming cut 3 bases from V and 3 bases from J; bases unmatched to any gene: 12. CDR3 length: 17 amino acids. Per the germline V gene, CDR1 is MGHRA and CDR2 is YSYEKL. CDR3 region: CASSQFKTGQKTDTQYF. As DNA, the CDR3 is TGCGCCAGCAGCCAGTTTAAAACGGGACAGAAAACAGATACGCAGTATTTT.

A single count supports this clone. The chain joins TRBV6-5 to TRBJ2-2; D may match TRBD1 or TRBD2 (6 bases each). Trimming pared 3 bases from V and 2 bases from J, leaving 10 bases between. The CDR3 length is 15 residues. Germline loops: CDR1 MNHEY, CDR2 SVGAGI. CDR3 DNA sequence: TGTGCCAGCAGTTATCCGGGGGCCAACACCGGGGAGCTGTTTTTT. Amino acids: CASSYPGANTGELFF.

The chain uses TRBV9 and TRBJ2-6; a weak D match, TRBD2 (6 bases). The germline V gene has CDR1 SGDLS and CDR2 YYNGEE. The CDR3 is 18 amino acids. Between the trimmed V and J ends, which lost 4 bases and 0 bases, there was a span of 17 bases. This chain's CDR3 is CASSPRDLGYSGANVLTF. The CDR3 nucleotides read TGTGCCAGCAGCCCCAGGGACTTGGGGTACTCTGGGGCCAACGTCCTGACTTTC.

This chain connects TRBV7-9 to TRBJ2-5, with a possible D match to TRBD1 (8 bases). The CDR3 contains 14 residues. Trimming left V 5 bases short and J 5 bases short, with 15 bases between. Germline V CDR1 and CDR2: SEHNR, FQNEAQ (reference sequence). CDR3 DNA: TGTGCCAGCAGCCCAACAGGGGGGGCGGAGACCCAGTACTTC. This gives the protein CASSPTGGAETQYF.

This clone has just a few counts. The chain carries TRBV19 and TRBJ1-3, with D unresolved. Trimming pared 4 bases from V and 0 bases from J, leaving 10 bases between. The CDR3 consists of 15 residues. Germline values: CDR1 LNHDA, CDR2 SQIVND (reference sequence). In DNA, the CDR3 is TGTGCCAGTAGTACCGGCAGAACCTCTGGAAACACCATATATTTT. It encodes CASSTGRTSGNTIYF.

This clone occurred a few times. The rearrangement joins TRBV5-4 to TRBJ2-2; no clear D. The CDR3 length is 14 residues. Germline V gene lookup returns CDR1 SGHNT and CDR2 YYREEE (reference sequence). V was clipped by 4 bases and J by 6 bases, with 13 bases between them. CDR3: CASSQAYSAGELFF. In DNA form, the CDR3 reads TGTGCCAGCAGCCAAGCGTACTCGGCCGGGGAGCTGTTTTTT.